Listed here is a single TCR beta chain. Its antigen is as yet unknown. The sample belongs to a study of shared clonotypes between healthy human individuals. Study observations and caveats: A small donor pool kept down the genetic and exposure-history diversity that was represented.

Ten immunoSEQ deep assay plates were used by the authors to sequence unsorted PBMC DNA. The repertoire was sequenced with immunoSEQ multiplex PCR; TCRdb's copy has only in-frame clones and lacks some. The data hold 400,000 to 550,000 clones, with around 79% observed a single time. The V gene's germline CDR1 is WSHSY and CDR2 SAAADI. Trimming cost V 7 bases and J 1 base, with 13 bases left between them. The CDR3 is 15 residues long. Sequencing was done on a sample of PBMCs. This TCR derives from a woman in her thirties or forties in good health. Some clones in this sample may be carry-over from other donors' samples. This chain links TRBV10-2 with TRBJ2-2, with TRBD1 as a possible D gene (6 bases). The chain's CDR3 is CASNGQSENTGELFF. CDR3 nucleotides: TGCGCCAGCAATGGACAGAGCGAGAACACCGGGGAGCTGTTTTTT.